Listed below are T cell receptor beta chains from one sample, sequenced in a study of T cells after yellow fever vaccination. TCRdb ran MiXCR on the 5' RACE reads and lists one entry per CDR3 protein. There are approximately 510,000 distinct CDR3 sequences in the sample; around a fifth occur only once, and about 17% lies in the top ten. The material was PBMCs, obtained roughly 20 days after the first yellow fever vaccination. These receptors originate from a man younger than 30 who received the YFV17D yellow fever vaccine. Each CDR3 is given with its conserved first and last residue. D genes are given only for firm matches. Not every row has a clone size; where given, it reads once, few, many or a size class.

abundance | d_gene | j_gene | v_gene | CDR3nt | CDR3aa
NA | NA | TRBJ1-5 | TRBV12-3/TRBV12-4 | TGTGCCAGCAGCTCGAGCAGGGATCATCAGCCCCAGCATTTT | CASSSSRDHQPQHF
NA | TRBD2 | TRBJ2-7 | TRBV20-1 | TGCAGTGCTAGATCGGGACTAGCGGAGTACGAGCAGTACTTC | CSARSGLAEYEQYF
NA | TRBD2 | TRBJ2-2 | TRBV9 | TGTGCCAGCAGCGCTAGACTAGCGGGGGGGTCCGGGGAGCTGTTTTTT | CASSARLAGGSGELFF
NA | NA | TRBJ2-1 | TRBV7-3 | TGTGCCAGCAGCTCAACCTCGATGGGAGATGAGCAGTTCTTC | CASSSTSMGDEQFF
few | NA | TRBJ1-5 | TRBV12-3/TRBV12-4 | TGTGCCAGCAGTTTATACAGGGGCAATCAGCCCCAGCATTTT | CASSLYRGNQPQHF
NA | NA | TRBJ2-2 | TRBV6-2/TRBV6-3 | TGTGCCAGCAGTTACACGACGGGACATACGAACACCGGGGAGCTGTTTTTT | CASSYTTGHTNTGELFF
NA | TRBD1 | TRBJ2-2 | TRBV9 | TGTGCCAGCAGCCCCCGGCCGACAGGGGGCTTTGGCGGGGAGCTGTTTTTT | CASSPRPTGGFGGELFF
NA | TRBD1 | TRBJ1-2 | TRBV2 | TGTGCCAGCGGAGACAGGGGGCGGGGTGGCTACACCTTC | CASGDRGRGGYTF
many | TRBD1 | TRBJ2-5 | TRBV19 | TGTGCCAGTAGTCCCGGGACAGGAACCCAAGAGACCCAGTACTTC | CASSPGTGTQETQYF
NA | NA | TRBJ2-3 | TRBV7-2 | TGTGCCAGCAGCCTGGGTTTAGTAGGGAATACGCAGTATTTT | CASSLGLVGNTQYF
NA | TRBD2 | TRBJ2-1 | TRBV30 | TGTGCCTGGAGGGGTAGCGGGGACAATGAGCAGTTCTTC | CAWRGSGDNEQFF
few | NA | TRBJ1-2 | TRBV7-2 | TGTGCCAGCAGCTCAGGAAGGGGAGGCAGCTATGGCTACACCTTC | CASSSGRGGSYGYTF
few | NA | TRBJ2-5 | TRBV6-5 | TGTGCCAGCAGTTACAGGGAGGCGGAGACCCAGTACTTC | CASSYREAETQYF
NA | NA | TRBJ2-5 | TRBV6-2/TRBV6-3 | TGTGCCAGCAGTTACGGGACCCGGGCCGACCGAGGAAAAGAGACCCAGTACTTC | CASSYGTRADRGKETQYF
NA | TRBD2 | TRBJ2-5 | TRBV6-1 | TGTGCCAGCAGTGAATGGGAGGGCGCGGGGGAGACCCAGTACTTC | CASSEWEGAGETQYF
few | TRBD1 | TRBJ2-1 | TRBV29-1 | TGCAGCGTTGAAGGGGACAGGTACAGTGAGCAGTTCTTC | CSVEGDRYSEQFF
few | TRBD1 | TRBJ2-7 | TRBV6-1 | TGTGCCAGCAGTAGACAGGGGACCCCTCCATACGAGCAGTACTTC | CASSRQGTPPYEQYF
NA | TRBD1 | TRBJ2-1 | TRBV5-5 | TGTGCCAGCAGCTTGGCCCAGGGGGCTTACAATGAGCAGTTCTTC | CASSLAQGAYNEQFF
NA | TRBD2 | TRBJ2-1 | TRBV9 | TGTGCCAGCAGCTCCCCGGGTAGCGGGGGGGCGAACTACAATGAGCAGTTCTTC | CASSSPGSGGANYNEQFF
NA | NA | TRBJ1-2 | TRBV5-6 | TGTGCCAGCAGCTCGCCGGACCGACCAAACTATGGCTACACCTTC | CASSSPDRPNYGYTF
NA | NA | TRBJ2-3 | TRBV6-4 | TGTGCCAGCAGTGATCTGGCTGGATCACAGTATTTT | CASSDLAGSQYF
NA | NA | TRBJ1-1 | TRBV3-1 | TGTGCCAGCAGCCAAGAGTCCAGGGCTAACACTGAAGCTTTCTTT | CASSQESRANTEAFF
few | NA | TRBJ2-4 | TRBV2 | TGTGCCAGCAGTGCCTCTAGGGAAAACATTCAGTACTTC | CASSASRENIQYF
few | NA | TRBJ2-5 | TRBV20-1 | TGCAGTGCCACCCTAGTTGGCGAGACCCAGTACTTC | CSATLVGETQYF
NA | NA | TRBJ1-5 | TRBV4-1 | TGCGCCAGCAGCCAATCTTTGGTGCAACGAAATCAGCCCCAGCATTTT | CASSQSLVQRNQPQHF
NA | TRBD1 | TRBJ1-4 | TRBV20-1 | TGCAGTGCCCCGACAGGGGGAAATGAAAAACTGTTTTTT | CSAPTGGNEKLFF
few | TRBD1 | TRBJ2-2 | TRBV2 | TGTGCCAGCAGTGTAAATCGGGCAGGGGGGAACACCGGGGAGCTGTTTTTT | CASSVNRAGGNTGELFF
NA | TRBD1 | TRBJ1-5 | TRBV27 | TGTGCCAGCAGTAGGACAGGGCCCCATCAGCCCCAGCATTTT | CASSRTGPHQPQHF
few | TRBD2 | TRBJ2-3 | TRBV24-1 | TGTGCCACCAGTGATTTGAGGGAGGGTCTCCCGGGCACAGATACGCAGTATTTT | CATSDLREGLPGTDTQYF
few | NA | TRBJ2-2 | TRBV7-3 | TGTGCCAGCAGCTTAAGTTTTAGGGGCACCGGGGAGCTGTTTTTT | CASSLSFRGTGELFF
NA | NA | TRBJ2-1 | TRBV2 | TGTGCCAGCAGTGAACGAGGGGTCCATGAGCAGTTCTTC | CASSERGVHEQFF
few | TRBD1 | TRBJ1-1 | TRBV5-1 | TGCGCCAGCAGCTACACAGGGGGAGGAAACACTGAAGCTTTCTTT | CASSYTGGGNTEAFF
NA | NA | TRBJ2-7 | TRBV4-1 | TGCGCCAGCAGACAACGAAGTTCCTTCGGCAGGGGTGAGACCTACGAGCAGTACTTC | CASRQRSSFGRGETYEQYF
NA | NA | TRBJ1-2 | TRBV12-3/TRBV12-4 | TGTGCCAGCAGTTTAGGGACCCGCGAGAACACCTTC | CASSLGTRENTF
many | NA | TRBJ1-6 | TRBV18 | TGTGCCAGCTCATATGTATCTAGTGGTTCACCCCTCCACTTT | CASSYVSSGSPLHF
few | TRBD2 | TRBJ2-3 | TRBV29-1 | TGCAGCGTTGAAGCTAGCGGGGGGACAGATACGCAGTATTTT | CSVEASGGTDTQYF
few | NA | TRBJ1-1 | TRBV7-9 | TGTGCCAGCAGCTCAGGTACAGGGATTTGGAACACTGAAGCTTTCTTT | CASSSGTGIWNTEAFF
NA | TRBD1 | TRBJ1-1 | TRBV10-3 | TGTGCCATCAGTGAGGCCCAGGGGGAAACTGAAGCTTTCTTT | CAISEAQGETEAFF
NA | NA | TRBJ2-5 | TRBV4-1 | TGCGCCAGCAGCCCTGGGAGGCTTGCGGAAGAGACCCAGTACTTC | CASSPGRLAEETQYF
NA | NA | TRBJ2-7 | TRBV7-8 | TGTGCCAGCAGCTTAGGACCCGCAACAGGGATCCCCTACGAGCAGTACTTC | CASSLGPATGIPYEQYF
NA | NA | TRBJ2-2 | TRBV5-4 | TGTGCCAGCAGCCGGGGCGAATCCCGGACCGGGGAGCTGTTTTTT | CASSRGESRTGELFF
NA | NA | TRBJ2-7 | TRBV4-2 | TGTGCCAGCAGCCAAGAATCGCGACCCTCCTACGAGCAGTACTTC | CASSQESRPSYEQYF
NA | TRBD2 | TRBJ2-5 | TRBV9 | TGTGCCAGCAGCGTAGTGGGACTAGCGGGACAAGAGACCCAGTACTTC | CASSVVGLAGQETQYF
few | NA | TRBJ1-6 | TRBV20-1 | TGCAGTGCGGGGAGCTTCTCCTATAATTCACCCCTCCACTTT | CSAGSFSYNSPLHF
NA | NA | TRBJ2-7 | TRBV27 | TGTGCCAGCAGTTTCTTCCGCTACGAGCAGTACTTC | CASSFFRYEQYF
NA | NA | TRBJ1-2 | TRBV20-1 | TGCAGTGCCGTTGGGTCTTACTATGGCTACACCTTC | CSAVGSYYGYTF
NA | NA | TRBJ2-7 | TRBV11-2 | TGTGCCAGCAGCACGCACCCTGGGGCCCTCCGAGGCGACGAGCAGTACTTC | CASSTHPGALRGDEQYF
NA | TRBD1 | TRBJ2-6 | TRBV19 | TGTGCCAGTAGTCCCCAGACAGGGGTCGGGGCCAACGTCCTGACTTTC | CASSPQTGVGANVLTF